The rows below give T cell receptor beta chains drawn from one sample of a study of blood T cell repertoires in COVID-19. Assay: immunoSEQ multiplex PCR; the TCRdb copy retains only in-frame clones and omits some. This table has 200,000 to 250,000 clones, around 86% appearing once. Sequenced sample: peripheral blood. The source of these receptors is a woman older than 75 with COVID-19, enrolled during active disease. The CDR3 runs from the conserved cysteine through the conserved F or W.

CDR3aa: CASSNHRDRVSRYTF
j_gene: TRBJ1-2
len: 15
v_gene: TRBV11-2

CDR3aa: CASSMWAEKSIYF
j_gene: TRBJ1-3
len: 13
v_gene: TRBV19

CDR3aa: CASSGTSGAQRGDTQYF
j_gene: TRBJ2-3
len: 17
v_gene: TRBV9

CDR3aa: CASSPPSGGREETQYF
j_gene: TRBJ2-5
len: 16
v_gene: TRBV3-1/TRBV3-2

CDR3aa: CATPAGTGNYGYTF
j_gene: TRBJ1-2
len: 14
v_gene: TRBV10-3

CDR3aa: CASSPTGTGPYGYTF
j_gene: TRBJ1-2
len: 15
v_gene: TRBV2

CDR3aa: CASSGMAGASGANVLTF
j_gene: TRBJ2-6
len: 17
v_gene: TRBV19

CDR3aa: CASSPQGAVNEKLFF
j_gene: TRBJ1-4
len: 15
v_gene: TRBV5-5

CDR3aa: CASMGPGVGRLNTEAFF
j_gene: TRBJ1-1
len: 17
v_gene: TRBV28

CDR3aa: CASSPGRGTSEQYF
j_gene: TRBJ2-7
len: 14
v_gene: TRBV18

CDR3aa: CASSLVRGQYDEQYF
j_gene: TRBJ2-7
len: 15
v_gene: TRBV7-2

CDR3aa: CASSHREGAEAFF
j_gene: TRBJ1-1
len: 13
v_gene: TRBV18

CDR3aa: CASRETVGYEQYF
j_gene: TRBJ2-7
len: 13
v_gene: TRBV19

CDR3aa: CAWSAGANSPLHF
j_gene: TRBJ1-6
len: 13
v_gene: TRBV30

CDR3aa: CASSLDSPGNTEAFF
j_gene: TRBJ1-1
len: 15
v_gene: TRBV7-9

CDR3aa: CASSETGTGVEAFF
j_gene: TRBJ1-1
len: 14
v_gene: TRBV5-1

CDR3aa: CASRESRGGQETQYF
j_gene: TRBJ2-5
len: 15
v_gene: TRBV13

CDR3aa: CASTSGYRGTEAFF
j_gene: TRBJ1-1
len: 14
v_gene: TRBV6-5

CDR3aa: CASSQLTETEAFF
j_gene: TRBJ1-1
len: 13
v_gene: TRBV14

CDR3aa: CASSQRWNTEAFF
j_gene: TRBJ1-1
len: 13
v_gene: TRBV2

CDR3aa: CASSYINRGGYTF
j_gene: TRBJ1-2
len: 13
v_gene: TRBV6-2/TRBV6-3

CDR3aa: CATSVSGGSRGTSYNEQFF
j_gene: TRBJ2-1
len: 19
v_gene: TRBV24-1

CDR3aa: CASSWTGQGTYEQYF
j_gene: TRBJ2-7
len: 15
v_gene: TRBV28

CDR3aa: CASSYSGTASYEQYF
j_gene: TRBJ2-7
len: 15
v_gene: TRBV27

CDR3aa: CASSPPEGATYNEQFF
j_gene: TRBJ2-1
len: 16
v_gene: TRBV18

CDR3aa: CASSLAGEQLGANVLTF
j_gene: TRBJ2-6
len: 17
v_gene: TRBV7-6

CDR3aa: CATRKDFRGEQYF
j_gene: TRBJ2-7
len: 13
v_gene: TRBV6-5

CDR3aa: CASSLVVAGGPETQYF
j_gene: TRBJ2-5
len: 16
v_gene: TRBV5-4

CDR3aa: CSASSGANYGYTF
j_gene: TRBJ1-2
len: 13
v_gene: TRBV20-1